These 24 T cell receptor beta chains share one sample of origin, sequenced in a study of glioma-infiltrating T cells. The iRepertoire nested amplicon-rescue multiplex PCR amplified TCR alpha and beta CDR3s from RNA. TCRdb fed the multiplex PCR reads into MiXCR, producing one record per CDR3 protein. The sample includes fewer than 200,000 distinct CDR3 sequences, 43% of them seen just once. The sample was glioma tissue, nonneoplastic brain tissue, or PBMCs (not recorded which). Receptor source: a human donor with low-grade glioma or glioblastoma, undergoing nonglioma brain surgery, or in good health (not recorded which).

This clonotype showed up just once. The junction departs from the called germline gene at one end, perhaps through a read error. The CDR3 is CASSPSGANVPTF. CDR3 in DNA: TGTGCCAGCAGTCCCAGTGGGGCCAACGTCCCGACTTTC. The chain uses TRBV6-2 or TRBV6-3 and TRBJ2-6, with a weak D call TRBD1 (5 bases). Germline V lookup: CDR1 MNHEY, CDR2 SVGEGT. The CDR3 length is 13 residues.

This clonotype was seen only a few times. This chain joins TRBV29-1 and TRBJ1-1, with D perhaps TRBD1 (5 bases). The V gene lost 2 bases and the J gene lost 1 base, with 8 bases spanning the gap. This CDR3 contains 13 residues. Looked up from germline, CDR1 is SQVTM and CDR2 is ANQGSEA. The CDR3 DNA is TGCAGCGTTGAACTACAGGCGAACACTGAAGCTTTCTTT. It yields the protein CSVELQANTEAFF.

This chain connects TRBV28 to TRBJ2-1; 9 bases map to TRBD2. The CDR3 sequence is 12 residues long. Trimming at V came to 1 base and at J to 12 bases, leaving 1 base not matched to a gene. CDR1 is MDHEN, CDR2 SYDVKM, per germline. CDR3 bases: TGTGCCAGCAGTTTATTAGCGGGGGTGCAGTTCTTC. Its protein product is CASSLLAGVQFF.

V and J are TRBV18 and TRBJ2-7; D ambiguous. This CDR3 has 13 amino acids. Germline assignment: CDR1 KGHSH and CDR2 LQKENI. The germline V and J ends were trimmed by 4 bases and 6 bases, with 13 bases remaining between them. Written as DNA, the CDR3 is TGTGCCAGCTCACGCACAAGCAAGGGCGAGCAGTACTTC. This codes for CASSRTSKGEQYF.

The J gene is TRBJ2-1, the V gene TRBV11-3; 12 nucleotides align to TRBD2. V gave up 6 bases and J gave up 5 bases; unmatched junction bases: 8. The CDR3 has 16 amino acids. The germline CDR1 and CDR2 sequences are SGHNT and YENEEA. CDR3 in amino acids: CASRLTSGSTHNEQFF. The DNA for the CDR3 is TGTGCCAGCAGACTGACTAGCGGGAGTACCCACAATGAGCAGTTCTTC.

This clonotype was found a few times. The chain carries TRBV7-9 and TRBJ2-3; 11 nucleotides match TRBD1. The CDR3 contains 17 residues. V lost 5 bases, J lost 4 bases, and 11 bases stayed unmatched. Germline loops: CDR1 SEHNR, CDR2 FQNEAQ (reference sequence). The CDR3, as DNA: TGTGCCAGCAGCCCCTACACCGGGACAGGGGGATCAGATACGCAGTATTTT. Protein product: CASSPYTGTGGSDTQYF.

A word on this clonotype: Given a much more abundant clone one base away, this may be a read error. The chain combines TRBV2 with TRBJ2-2, with 9 bases fitting TRBD1. Germline values: CDR1 SNHLY, CDR2 FYNNEI. The CDR3 sequence is 14 residues long. The chain's CDR3 is CASRQGDNTWELFF. The CDR3 nucleotides are TGTGCCAGCCGACAGGGGGATAACACCTGGGAGCTGTTTTTT.

This clonotype was recorded once. At one end, the junction sequence differs from germline, possibly due to a read error. The chain uses TRBV15 and TRBJ2-7; D gene uncertain. Germline V gives CDR1 LNHNV, CDR2 YYDKDF (reference sequence). This CDR3 has 15 amino acids. This CDR3 is CATNRDMPRSYEQYF. The CDR3 coding sequence is TGTGCCACCAACAGAGATATGCCCAGATCCTACGAGCAGTACTTC.

In the case of this clonotype: This clone may be a read error of a much larger clone one base away. The gene calls are TRBV20-1 and TRBJ1-6; no definite D call. V shed 5 bases and J shed 2 bases, with 19 bases lying between them. The germline V gene encodes CDR1 DFQATT and CDR2 SNEGSKA (reference sequence). The CDR3 covers 17 residues. The CDR3 loop reads CSAGPFQWTTYNSPLHF. In DNA form, the CDR3 reads TGCAGTGCTGGCCCCTTCCAGTGGACCACCTATAATTCACCCCTCCACTTT.

As to this clonotype: One end of the junction does not line up with germline, which may come from a read error. The V and J genes are TRBV10-3 and TRBJ2-7, with 11 bases identical to TRBD2. The CDR3 consists of 16 residues. From germline, CDR1 is ENHRY and CDR2 SYGVKD. The CDR3 here is CTISESRLAGGDEQYF. CDR3 sequence (DNA): TGTACCATCAGTGAGTCGAGGCTAGCGGGAGGAGACGAGCAGTACTTC.

V gene TRBV12-5 combines with J gene TRBJ1-4; no definite D call. Germline V gene sequence: CDR1 LGHNT, CDR2 FRNRAP. The V gene lost 8 bases and the J gene lost 4 bases, with 11 bases spanning the gap. This CDR3 comprises 13 residues. CDR3 DNA: TGTGCTAGTACCCACAGTCGTAATGAAAAACTGTTTTTT. This sequence encodes CASTHSRNEKLFF. Using reference TRBV12-5 and TRBJ1-4 for the parts outside the CDR3, the full variable domain is DARVTQTPRHKVTEMGQEVTMRCQPILGHNTVFWYRQTMMQGLELLAYFRNRAPLDDSGMPKDRFSAEMPDATLATLKIQPSEPRDSAVYFCASTHSRNEKLFFGSGTQLSVL.

This clonotype was counted at least ten times. The chain carries TRBV27 and TRBJ2-3, with D uncertain. The V gene lost 3 bases and the J gene lost 1 base, with 5 bases spanning the gap. CDR3 length: 13 residues. Germline CDR1 is MNHEY and CDR2 is SMNVEV (reference sequence). This chain's CDR3 is CASSFQGTDTQYF. CDR3 coding DNA: TGTGCCAGCAGTTTTCAAGGCACAGATACGCAGTATTTT.

This clonotype occurred many times. This chain joins TRBV27 and TRBJ2-7, with D possibly being TRBD1 (6 bases). The CDR3 extends over 14 amino acids. V lost 1 base to trimming and J lost 4 bases, with 11 bases between them. Germline values: CDR1 MNHEY, CDR2 SMNVEV (reference sequence). CDR3 amino acids: CASSLFYRAYEQYF. The CDR3 DNA reads TGTGCCAGCAGTTTATTTTACAGGGCGTACGAGCAGTACTTC.

Concerning this clonotype itself: Given a much more abundant clone one base away, this may be a read error. V and J are TRBV20-1 and TRBJ1-1, with TRBD1 matching over 12 bases. The germline CDR1 and CDR2 sequences are DFQATT and SNEGSKA (reference sequence). V gave up 6 bases and J gave up 0 bases; unmatched junction bases: 8. This CDR3 has 16 amino acids. CDR3 residues: CSAPHWDRGLNTEAFF. DNA of the CDR3: TGCAGTGCCCCCCACTGGGACAGGGGGCTGAACACTGAAGCTTTCTTT.

The chain uses TRBV28 and TRBJ2-1; D might be TRBD2 (6 bases). Germline CDR1 is MDHEN and CDR2 is SYDVKM. The V and J ends lost 5 bases and 5 bases respectively, with 13 bases between them. This CDR3 is built from 14 residues. The DNA for the CDR3 is TGTGCCAGCAGTCCCGCGGGATTCGACAATGAGCAGTTCTTC. Encoded protein: CASSPAGFDNEQFF.

Concerning this clonotype itself: Since a much larger clone is just one base distant, this may be a read error. The gene calls are TRBV20-1 and TRBJ2-1, with TRBD2 matching 10 bases. Germline CDR1 and CDR2: DFQATT and SNEGSKA (reference sequence). This CDR3 contains 14 residues. CDR3 sequence reads: CSALSGRGSNEQLF. The CDR3 nucleotides are TGCAGTGCATTAAGCGGGAGGGGAAGCAATGAGCAGTTATTC.

Concerning this clonotype itself: At one of its ends the junction is not consistent with the germline gene, which may arise from a read error. V is TRBV28 and J is TRBJ2-1; possibly TRBD2 for D (6 bases). CDR3 length: 11 residues. Germline CDR1 is MDHEN and CDR2 is SYDVKM. The CDR3 region is CASTGGDEEFF. DNA for the CDR3: TGTGCCAGCACCGGGGGTGATGAGGAGTTCTTC.

This chain links TRBV29-1 with TRBJ2-1; D is unresolved. Germline V gene sequence: CDR1 SQVTM, CDR2 ANQGSEA. The V and J ends lost 6 bases and 6 bases respectively, with 18 bases between them. The CDR3 covers 14 residues. The CDR3 protein is CSVPPGGFGNEQFF. The CDR3 DNA follows: TGCAGCGTACCCCCCGGTGGCTTCGGCAATGAGCAGTTCTTC.

This clonotype is classed as medium-sized. The chain couples TRBV20-1 to TRBJ2-3, with TRBD2 matching 13 bases. Germline assignment: CDR1 DFQATT and CDR2 SNEGSKA (reference sequence). The CDR3 has 17 residues. With 7 bases clipped from V and 4 bases from J, the junction kept 14 bases outside the gene matches. The CDR3 here is CSGRGTSGIKVPDTQYF. DNA for the CDR3: TGCAGTGGTCGTGGGACTAGCGGGATAAAGGTCCCAGATACGCAGTATTTT.

In its sample, this clonotype was seen many times. V usage is TRBV4-1 and J usage is TRBJ1-5, with 11 bases that match TRBD1. J was trimmed by 7 bases and V by 0 bases; bases with no gene match: 5. The CDR3 has 16 amino acids. Per the germline V gene, CDR1 is MGHRA and CDR2 is YSYEKL. CDR3 coding DNA: TGCGCCAGCAGCCAAGATTTCGGGACAGGGGGACAGCCCCAGCATTTT. Translation gives CASSQDFGTGGQPQHF.

Points on this clonotype: A single base separates this from a much larger clone, so it may be a read error. CDR3 in DNA: TGTGCCAGTCGTCGAAAAGGGAACACTGAAGCTTTCTTT. Its protein is CASRRKGNTEAFF. The V call is TRBV19, the J call TRBJ1-1; D not certain. Germline values: CDR1 LNHDA, CDR2 SQIVND (reference sequence). V was clipped by 8 bases and J by 1 base, with 11 bases between them. The CDR3 has 13 residues.

Regarding this clonotype: At one boundary the junction diverges from the germline segment, which might be a read error. The V call is TRBV10-2, the J call TRBJ1-4, with 12 bases aligning to TRBD1. Per germline, CDR1 WSHSY and CDR2 SAAADI. This CDR3 spans 17 amino acids. DNA for the CDR3: TGCCCCAGCAGTGAGCTGGGACAGGGGGCACGTAATGAAAAACTGTTTTTT. Protein product: CPSSELGQGARNEKLFF.

Notes on this clonotype: This could be a read error, since a much larger clone is one nucleotide away. The V gene is TRBV7-6, the J gene TRBJ1-2; no firm D call. Germline-derived CDR1 and CDR2 are SGHVS and FNYEAQ. V lost 5 bases to trimming and J lost 5 bases, with 6 bases between them. The CDR3 loop spans 11 amino acids. The CDR3 DNA is TGTGCCAGCAGCCCCGAATATGGCTACACCTTC. Translated: CASSPEYGYTF.

Details on this clonotype: With a much larger clone just one base away, this may be a read error. The rearrangement joins TRBV15 to TRBJ2-2, with TRBD1 matching 8 bases. This CDR3 is built from 13 residues. Germline V gene sequence: CDR1 LNHNV, CDR2 YYDKDF (reference sequence). In DNA, the CDR3 is TGTGCCACCAGTGACAGGGGCCCCGGGGGGCTGTTTTTT. This translates into CATSDRGPGGLFF.